Sequencing of this T cell receptor (beta chain) was carried out in a study of vaccination and CD4 T cells after COVID-19. An Oncomine TCR Beta short-read assay was used to sequence the DNA from cultured CD4+ T cells. TCRdb re-called the PCR reads through MiXCR, storing one row per CDR3 protein. The table has fewer than 7,000 distinct CDR3 sequences, approximately 48% seen once. Treatment denoted: approximately 10-day PBMC culture with coronavirus spike peptide pools or control peptides (ViraFEST assay). V was shortened by 0 bases and J by 7 bases, with 12 bases between the two germline ends. Germline assignment: CDR1 GTSNPN and CDR2 SVGIG (reference sequence). CDR3 length: 13 residues. A few counts support this clonotype. Its target is not known.

This TCR came from a human donor who had recovered from COVID-19. The chain couples TRBV30 to TRBJ2-5; TRBD2 is a possible D gene (6 bases). Sequencing was carried out using CD4+ T cells from blood, cultured in vitro. The CDR3 sequence is CAWSVSGEGTQYF. The CDR3 DNA is TGTGCCTGGAGTGTATCGGGAGAGGGGACCCAGTACTTC.